The 16 T cell receptor beta chains listed next were all sequenced from one sample in a study of blood T cell repertoires in COVID-19. TCRdb's table, derived via immunoSEQ multiplex PCR, lists solely in-frame clones and lacks some. Of approximately 64,000 clones listed, over 75% are singletons. Sequencing input: peripheral blood. These receptor sequences come from a woman between 55 and 75 years old with COVID-19, enrolled during active disease.

This clone occurred a few times. CDR3 loop: CASRRTSGGNTGELFF. CDR3 in DNA: TGTGCCAGCAGGAGGACTAGCGGGGGGAACACCGGGGAGCTGTTTTTT. V is TRBV27 and J is TRBJ2-2; 13 nucleotides match TRBD2. V was clipped by 6 bases and J by 1 base; unmatched bases: 2. The CDR3 consists of 16 residues. CDR1 is MNHEY, CDR2 SMNVEV, per germline (reference sequence).

The chain links TRBV2 to TRBJ2-3; D gene ambiguous. The CDR3 is 12 amino acids. With 4 bases removed from V and 6 bases from J, the gap between germline ends came to 8 bases. Germline assignment: CDR1 SNHLY and CDR2 FYNNEI. The CDR3 bases are TGTGCCAGCAGTGCGACCAGGGATACGCAGTATTTT. Protein: CASSATRDTQYF. Variable domain in full (rest from reference TRBV2 and TRBJ2-3): EPEVTQTPSHQVTQMGQEVILRCVPISNHLYFYWYRQILGQKVEFLVSFYNNEISEKSEIFDDQFSVERPDGSNFTLKIRSTKLEDSAMYFCASSATRDTQYFGPGTRLTVL.

The chain uses TRBV27 and TRBJ1-2; D remains unclear. Deletions cut 4 bases from V and 6 bases from J, with 15 bases between. The CDR3 is 14 residues long. Looked up from germline, CDR1 is MNHEY and CDR2 is SMNVEV (reference sequence). DNA of the CDR3: TGTGCCAGCAGTTCATCAGGTACCGGGAATGGCTACACCTTC. It specifies CASSSSGTGNGYTF.

The chain combines TRBV28 with TRBJ1-4; D gene uncertain. This CDR3 has 15 residues. The V end lost 5 bases, the J end lost 8 bases, and 18 bases lay between the germline ends. The germline gives CDR1 MDHEN, CDR2 SYDVKM. CDR3 protein: CASSPPIPPGEKLFF. The CDR3 DNA reads as TGTGCCAGCAGTCCGCCCATTCCCCCGGGAGAAAAACTGTTTTTT.

This chain links TRBV11-2 with TRBJ1-6, with D possibly being TRBD1 (6 bases). Between the trimmed V and J ends, which lost 3 bases and 7 bases, there was a span of 10 bases. Germline V gene data show CDR1 as SGHAT and CDR2 as FQNNGV. The length of the CDR3 is 14 residues. The CDR3 region is CASSLTGVNSPLHF. The CDR3 DNA follows: TGTGCCAGCAGCTTGACAGGAGTGAATTCACCCCTCCACTTT.

The J gene is TRBJ2-2, the V gene TRBV4-3, with D perhaps matching TRBD2 (6 bases). Trimming removed 0 bases at V and 7 bases at J, with 15 bases between. The germline V gene has CDR1 LGHNA and CDR2 YSLEER. CDR3 length: 16 amino acids. CDR3 sequence reads: CASSQDSQAAGGELFF. The CDR3 region has the DNA TGCGCCAGCAGCCAAGATAGCCAGGCAGCGGGCGGGGAGCTGTTTTTT.

The chain combines TRBV2 with TRBJ2-2; perhaps TRBD2 as D (7 bases). V shed 2 bases and J shed 2 bases, with 12 bases lying between them. CDR3 length: 16 residues. Germline-derived CDR1 and CDR2 are SNHLY and FYNNEI. CDR3: CASSEWGGGNTGELFF. In DNA, the CDR3 is TGTGCCAGCAGTGAATGGGGAGGGGGAAACACCGGGGAGCTGTTTTTT.

V gene TRBV13 combines with J gene TRBJ1-3; no clear D gene. The CDR3 length is 15 residues. Germline lookup yields CDR1 PRHDT and CDR2 FYEKMQ (reference sequence). The V end lost 5 bases, the J end lost 2 bases, and 13 bases lay between the germline ends. The chain's CDR3 is CASSPALGAGNTIYF. CDR3 DNA sequence: TGTGCCAGCAGCCCCGCGCTCGGGGCTGGAAACACCATATATTTT.

For the CDR3, the DNA is TGTGCCAGCAGCTCCTCAGGGTATCAGCCCCAGCATTTT. This codes for CASSSSGYQPQHF. The V gene is TRBV7-2, the J gene TRBJ1-5; maybe TRBD1 (5 bases). Germline V gene lookup returns CDR1 SGHTA and CDR2 FQGNSA. Trimming cost V 4 bases and J 5 bases, with 9 bases left between them. The CDR3 is made up of 13 amino acids.

This clone was detected only once. V usage is TRBV5-1 and J usage is TRBJ2-3; 8 bases line up with TRBD1. CDR1 is SGHRS and CDR2 is YFSETQ in the germline V gene. CDR3 length: 15 amino acids. Trimming took 3 bases from V and 3 from J; bases not matched to a gene: 6. CDR3 region: CASSYGQGGTDTQYF. CDR3 bases: TGCGCCAGCAGCTATGGACAGGGCGGAACAGATACGCAGTATTTT.

The chain carries TRBV4-3 and TRBJ1-6; D call uncertain. This CDR3 has 19 residues. V was cut by 1 base and J by 0 bases, with 16 bases left in between. Germline assignment: CDR1 LGHNA and CDR2 YSLEER. CDR3 amino acids: CASSQVGKDFGSYNSPLHF. The CDR3 coding sequence is TGCGCCAGCAGCCAAGTGGGGAAGGACTTTGGCTCCTATAATTCACCCCTCCACTTT.

This chain connects TRBV7-9 to TRBJ2-2; 7 positions agree with TRBD2. This CDR3 region has 12 residues. The J segment lost 4 bases and the V segment lost 11 bases, leaving 4 bases of the junction unmatched. Per germline, CDR1 SEHNR and CDR2 FQNEAQ (reference sequence). The CDR3 loop is CAPGGSTGELFF. DNA of the CDR3: TGTGCCCCCGGGGGGAGCACCGGGGAGCTGTTTTTT.

The chain joins TRBV20-1 to TRBJ2-3; D gene ambiguous. The germline CDR1 and CDR2 sequences are DFQATT and SNEGSKA (reference sequence). V lost 5 bases and J lost 11, with 14 bases in between. The CDR3 totals 11 residues. CDR3 coding DNA: TGCAGTGCTCCCGCCACCGGTTTGCAGTATTTT. It encodes CSAPATGLQYF.

The chain recombines TRBV19 with TRBJ1-1; TRBD1 is a possible D gene (5 bases). The V and J ends lost 7 bases and 6 bases respectively, with 12 bases between them. Per the germline V gene, CDR1 is LNHDA and CDR2 is SQIVND (reference sequence). The CDR3 has 12 amino acids. The CDR3 here is CASMGMGPEAFF. DNA of the CDR3: TGTGCCAGTATGGGGATGGGGCCTGAAGCTTTCTTT.

The chain's CDR3 is CAISVTFSEGGYTF. The CDR3 DNA sequence: TGTGCCATCAGCGTGACTTTCTCGGAGGGTGGCTACACCTTC. V is TRBV10-3 and J is TRBJ1-2; unclear D gene. V lost 6 bases to trimming and J lost 7 bases, with 18 bases between them. The length of the CDR3 is 14 residues. Germline values: CDR1 ENHRY, CDR2 SYGVKD.

This sequence joins TRBV19 and TRBJ1-1, with TRBD1 identical over 9 bases. Per the germline V gene, CDR1 is LNHDA and CDR2 is SQIVND (reference sequence). CDR3 length equals 14 residues. V lost 7 bases and J lost 5; bases outside the gene matches: 8. The CDR3 is CASMDRGSWTEAFF. CDR3 nucleotides: TGTGCCAGTATGGACAGGGGTAGTTGGACTGAAGCTTTCTTT.